The clone carrying this T cell receptor beta chain was found a few times. In TCRdb, the RT-PCR reads were re-called with MiXCR into one record per CDR3 protein. The sample carries roughly 550,000 distinct CDR3 sequences, under 25% recorded once. These data belong to a study of response to subunit inactivated influenza vaccine. The germline V gene has CDR1 KGHSH and CDR2 LQKENI. The CDR3 is made up of 15 amino acids. Trimming removed 4 bases at V and 0 bases at J, with 9 bases between. These records were also assigned to another study, of T cells expressing NK-cell markers. That paper notes: It was by 5'RACE template switching with UMIs that TCR beta cDNA was made. HCMV serostatus: seven of eight sequenced donors positive, one negative.

The sequence was collected from a man in his fifties who received an inactivated influenza vaccine. Material: CD4+ T cells sorted from PBMCs, obtained 12 days after vaccination. V gene TRBV18 combines with J gene TRBJ2-2, with D perhaps matching TRBD2 (5 bases). The CDR3 DNA follows: TGTGCCAGCTCACAGACTAATCCGAACACCGGGGAGCTGTTTTTT. Translation gives CASSQTNPNTGELFF.